Listed below are T cell receptor beta chains from one sample, sequenced in a study of OX40 agonist ivuxolimab in advanced cancers. The data were produced by immunoSEQ multiplex PCR, yet TCRdb's version contains in-frame clones alone and is incomplete. The table records some 50,000 clones, 75% to 85% of them present only once. Specimen: CD4+ or CD8+ T cells sorted from blood, collected in a trial of the OX40 agonist ivuxolimab. The receptor source for this set is an adult with an advanced solid tumor such as melanoma, head and neck, liver or kidney cancer. The CDR3 runs from the conserved cysteine through the conserved F or W. D genes are given only for firm matches. The size field is filled for only some rows; it gives once, few, many or a size class.

j_call d_call clone_size v_call cdr3_aa cdr3_nt
TRBJ2-1 TRBD2 . TRBV9 CASSVLAGVEVGEQFF TGTGCCAGCAGCGTACTAGCGGGCGTTGAAGTGGGTGAGCAGTTCTTC
TRBJ2-5 . . TRBV6-5 CASSYSMTRLQETQYF TGTGCCAGCAGTTACTCGATGACTAGACTTCAAGAGACCCAGTACTTC
TRBJ2-7 . . TRBV7-2 CASSLIGGGSYEQYF TGTGCCAGCAGCTTAATTGGAGGAGGGTCCTACGAGCAGTACTTC
TRBJ2-4 . . TRBV6-5 CASSSFSNLAKNIQYF TGTGCCAGCAGTTCCTTCTCCAACCTAGCCAAGAACATTCAGTACTTC
TRBJ2-7 . . TRBV29-1 CSVGLSYEQYF TGCAGCGTTGGATTATCCTACGAGCAGTACTTC
TRBJ2-2 . . TRBV5-1 CASSLGTITGELFF TGCGCCAGCAGCTTGGGGACAATCACCGGGGAGCTGTTTTTT
TRBJ2-5 TRBD1 . TRBV2 CASSKTNRGHETQYF TGTGCCAGCAGTAAGACCAACAGGGGGCATGAGACCCAGTACTTC
TRBJ1-4 . once TRBV28 CASSLYSYNEKLFF TGTGCCAGCAGTTTATACAGTTATAATGAAAAACTGTTTTTT
TRBJ2-5 TRBD2 once TRBV28 CASSLRQGLAGGRWETQYF TGTGCCAGCAGTCTTCGACAGGGACTAGCGGGGGGGCGATGGGAGACCCAGTACTTC
TRBJ2-1 . few TRBV25-1 CASSPPGLRGGEQFF TGTGCCAGCAGTCCGCCGGGACTCAGGGGAGGTGAGCAGTTCTTC
TRBJ2-3 . once TRBV14 CASSLGLVDVGTDTQYF TGTGCCAGCAGCCTAGGACTGGTGGACGTCGGCACAGATACGCAGTATTTT
TRBJ1-3 . few TRBV6-1 CASSEERAGNTIYF TGTGCCAGCAGTGAAGAGAGGGCTGGAAACACCATATATTTT
TRBJ2-5 TRBD2 . TRBV27 CASSLGGFQETQYF TGTGCCAGCAGTTTGGGGGGGTTTCAAGAGACCCAGTACTTC
TRBJ1-2 TRBD1 . TRBV29-1 CSVENARGRGGYTF TGCAGCGTTGAAAACGCCAGGGGGCGAGGGGGCTACACCTTC
TRBJ1-5 TRBD1 . TRBV6-4 CASSGLRSGQGGDQPQHF TGTGCCAGCAGTGGCCTACGCTCGGGACAGGGGGGCGATCAGCCCCAGCATTTT
TRBJ1-2 TRBD1 once TRBV5-4 CASSPGTASNYGYTF TGTGCCAGCAGCCCCGGGACAGCGTCTAACTATGGCTACACCTTC
TRBJ2-7 . few TRBV4-1 CASSNPFSKRGSYEQYF TGCGCCAGCAGCAACCCCTTCTCCAAACGGGGCTCCTACGAGCAGTACTTC
TRBJ2-7 TRBD2 . TRBV5-6 CASSPGTSRNEQYF TGTGCCAGCAGCCCCGGGACTAGCAGAAACGAGCAGTACTTC
TRBJ2-5 TRBD1 . TRBV11-1 CASSLSTGLETQYF TGTGCCAGCAGCTTATCGACAGGGCTGGAGACCCAGTACTTC
TRBJ2-5 . . TRBV18 CASSAGLGWGQETQYF TGTGCCAGCTCCGCCGGGTTGGGCTGGGGCCAAGAGACCCAGTACTTC
TRBJ2-2 . . TRBV9 CASSQGPGELFF TGTGCCAGCAGCCAGGGACCCGGGGAGCTGTTTTTT
TRBJ2-2 TRBD1 . TRBV6-6 CASTGTGDTGELFF TGTGCCTCGACCGGGACAGGAGACACCGGGGAGCTGTTTTTT
TRBJ1-1 . . TRBV19 CASSIAMGEAFF TGTGCCAGTAGTATAGCCATGGGTGAAGCTTTCTTT
TRBJ1-3 TRBD1 few TRBV19 CASSIRDSFSGNTIYF TGTGCCAGTAGTATACGGGACAGCTTCTCTGGAAACACCATATATTTT
TRBJ1-5 . . TRBV7-2 CASSFYDGQPQHF TGTGCCAGCAGCTTTTATGACGGTCAGCCCCAGCATTTT
TRBJ1-2 . . TRBV28 CASSLGQQGPYGYTF TGTGCCAGCAGTTTGGGACAACAGGGCCCCTATGGCTACACCTTC
TRBJ2-3 TRBD2 once TRBV5-1 CASSNHSGASTDTQYF TGCGCCAGCAGCAACCATAGCGGGGCTAGCACAGATACGCAGTATTTT
TRBJ1-1 . . TRBV21-1 CASSKAGRGAVNTEAFF TGTGCCAGCAGCAAAGCGGGCAGGGGGGCCGTGAACACTGAAGCTTTCTTT
TRBJ2-7 . . TRBV10-2 CASSDYEQYF TGCGCCAGCAGTGATTACGAGCAGTACTTC
TRBJ2-3 . . TRBV7-9 CASSPGMGDTQYF TGTGCCAGCAGTCCAGGGATGGGAGATACGCAGTATTTT
TRBJ1-1 . once TRBV29-1 CSVEKGTRNTEAFF TGCAGCGTTGAAAAGGGGACAAGGAACACTGAAGCTTTCTTT
TRBJ2-5 . . TRBV14 CASSRTHQETQYF TGTGCCAGCAGCCGGACACACCAAGAGACCCAGTACTTC
TRBJ1-5 . . TRBV28 CASSKRENQPQHF TGTGCCAGCAGCAAGCGGGAGAATCAGCCCCAGCATTTT
TRBJ2-2 . . TRBV5-4 CASSSGGTSAGELFF TGTGCCAGCAGCTCGGGGGGCACAAGCGCCGGGGAGCTGTTTTTT
TRBJ2-5 . . TRBV15 CATSRDPSGTQYF TGTGCCACCAGCAGAGATCCTTCGGGGACCCAGTACTTC
TRBJ1-2 . . TRBV7-6 CASSLGTTNYGYTF TGTGCCAGCAGCTTAGGGACAACTAACTATGGCTACACCTTC
TRBJ1-1 . . TRBV27 CASRSTVGDTEAFF TGTGCCAGCAGGTCGACAGTTGGGGACACTGAAGCTTTCTTT
TRBJ1-2 TRBD1 . TRBV19 CASSIDPTGGWDGYTF TGTGCCAGTAGTATAGATCCTACAGGGGGCTGGGATGGCTACACCTTC
TRBJ2-4 TRBD1 . TRBV4-1 CASSQATGARVGKNIQYF TGCGCCAGCAGCCAAGCAACAGGGGCGCGGGTCGGCAAAAACATTCAGTACTTC
TRBJ2-1 TRBD2 . TRBV9 CASSVSGGSSYNEQFF TGTGCCAGCAGCGTCAGCGGGGGAAGCTCCTACAATGAGCAGTTCTTC
TRBJ2-5 . . TRBV5-6 CASSFGQFQETQYF TGTGCCAGCAGCTTTGGACAGTTTCAAGAGACCCAGTACTTC
TRBJ1-5 . . TRBV18 CASSPQDSYSNQPQHF TGTGCCAGCTCACCCCAGGACAGCTATAGCAATCAGCCCCAGCATTTT
TRBJ2-1 TRBD1 . TRBV10-3 CAAQGETYNEQFF TGTGCCGCCCAGGGGGAAACCTACAATGAGCAGTTCTTC
TRBJ2-7 TRBD2 once TRBV7-9 CASSPLAGGPGVRYF TGTGCCAGCAGCCCTTTGGCGGGGGGCCCGGGGGTAAGGTACTTC
TRBJ2-1 TRBD2 . TRBV15 CATSRDGGAYNEQFF TGTGCCACCAGCAGAGATGGGGGGGCCTACAATGAGCAGTTCTTC
TRBJ2-3 TRBD2 . TRBV7-2 CASSSRTSGGGADTQYF TGTGCCAGCAGCTCTCGGACTAGCGGGGGGGGAGCAGATACGCAGTATTTT
TRBJ2-1 . few TRBV6-1 CASSEAGFSYNEQFF TGTGCCAGCAGTGAGGCGGGGTTCTCCTACAATGAGCAGTTCTTC
TRBJ2-1 TRBD2 . TRBV5-5 CASSLLGSGGAYEQFF TGTGCCAGCAGCTTGTTAGGTAGCGGGGGGGCCTATGAGCAGTTCTTC
TRBJ1-4 . . TRBV5-1 CASSLAQNGAGNEKLFF TGCGCCAGCAGCTTGGCCCAGAACGGGGCGGGAAACGAAAAACTGTTTTTT
TRBJ2-5 TRBD1 . TRBV18 CASSRERQGQETQYF TGTGCCAGCTCACGGGAAAGACAGGGTCAAGAGACCCAGTACTTC
TRBJ1-2 . . TRBV6-5 CASSEWAAGYTF TGTGCCAGCAGTGAATGGGCAGCTGGCTACACCTTC
TRBJ2-7 . . TRBV6-1 CASSEGPSAYEQYF TGTGCCAGCAGTGAGGGACCGAGCGCCTACGAGCAGTACTTC
TRBJ2-5 TRBD2 once TRBV7-8 CASSLTPSGGTAETQYF TGTGCCAGCAGCTTGACCCCTAGCGGGGGGACCGCCGAGACCCAGTACTTC
TRBJ2-5 TRBD2 few TRBV7-9 CASSLGLAQETQYF TGTGCCAGCAGCTTGGGACTAGCCCAAGAGACCCAGTACTTC
TRBJ1-1 . . TRBV5-6 CASSPGGPMNTEAFF TGTGCCAGCAGCCCGGGGGGCCCAATGAACACTGAAGCTTTCTTT
TRBJ2-1 . few TRBV16 CASSNHYDNEQFF TGTGCCAGCAGCAACCACTACGACAATGAGCAGTTCTTC
TRBJ2-3 TRBD1 . TRBV5-1 CASSFSGTGATDTQYF TGCGCCAGCAGCTTCTCCGGGACAGGGGCCACAGATACGCAGTATTTT
TRBJ1-2 . . TRBV19 CASSSTGYGYGYTF TGTGCCAGTAGTTCAACAGGGTACGGCTATGGCTACACCTTC